Presented here are 5 T cell receptor beta chains from one specimen sequenced in a study of PD-1 blockade in mismatch repair-deficient tumors. Here immunoSEQ multiplex PCR was the method, and the copy in TCRdb shows in-frame clones only, minus some. The sample lists tens of thousands of clones; about 84% were seen once. Source: peripheral blood, taken approximately 18 weeks after starting pembrolizumab. The receptors come from an adult with mismatch repair-deficient cancer.

This sequence joins TRBV5-8 and TRBJ1-1; TRBD1 aligns across 7 bases. Germline CDR1 reads SGHTS; CDR2 reads YDEGEE. The length of the CDR3 is 14 residues. The V gene end was trimmed by 3 bases and the J gene end by 1 base; junction bases not matched to a gene: 3. The chain's CDR3 is CASSYQGGNTEAFF. CDR3 coding DNA: TGTGCCAGCAGCTACCAGGGGGGGAACACTGAAGCTTTCTTT.

The chain combines TRBV19 with TRBJ2-2; TRBD1 or TRBD2 may be the D gene (5 bases each). Germline CDR1 LNHDA, CDR2 SQIVND (reference sequence). The CDR3 is 15 amino acids. Trimming left V 9 bases short and J 0 bases short, with 14 bases between. The CDR3 nucleotides read TGTGCCAGCAGCACAGGTAGCGCGAACACCGGGGAGCTGTTTTTT. Its protein is CASSTGSANTGELFF.

The sample holds a few counts of this clone. The V gene is TRBV2, the J gene TRBJ2-2; D is unresolved. Germline-derived CDR1 and CDR2 are SNHLY and FYNNEI. Between the trimmed V and J ends, which lost 5 bases and 0 bases, there was a span of 1 base. This CDR3 has 12 amino acids. The chain's CDR3 is CASSPNTGELFF. DNA of the CDR3: TGTGCCAGCAGTCCGAACACCGGGGAGCTGTTTTTT. The variable domain in full, with the rest retrieved from reference TRBV2 and TRBJ2-2, is EPEVTQTPSHQVTQMGQEVILRCVPISNHLYFYWYRQILGQKVEFLVSFYNNEISEKSEIFDDQFSVERPDGSNFTLKIRSTKLEDSAMYFCASSPNTGELFFGEGSRLTVL.

This clone was seen more than once but under ten times. The gene calls are TRBV9 and TRBJ1-5; D uncertain. The CDR3 has 13 amino acids. V was shortened by 3 bases and J by 7 bases, with 11 bases between the two germline ends. Germline CDR1 reads SGDLS; CDR2 reads YYNGEE. CDR3 sequence (DNA): TGTGCCAGCAGCGGACCCAGCGGGCAGCCCCAGCATTTT. Its translation is CASSGPSGQPQHF.

V gene TRBV27 combines with J gene TRBJ2-7, with 7 nucleotides matching TRBD1. After removal of 6 bases from V and 3 bases from J, the junction contained 14 bases not matched to a gene. Germline V gene data show CDR1 as MNHEY and CDR2 as SMNVEV (reference sequence). The CDR3 runs to 16 residues. CDR3 nucleotide sequence: TGTGCCAGCAGCCGAACTGGGACAGAAAGTCTCTACGAGCAGTACTTC. It encodes CASSRTGTESLYEQYF.